This passage covers 6 T cell receptor beta chains from one sample sequenced in a study of cytomegalovirus exposure and HLA in healthy donors. Primers: 60 Vbeta forward and 13 Jbeta reverse. TCRdb's table, derived via immunoSEQ multiplex PCR, lists solely in-frame clones and lacks some. The sample has about 130,000 clones, more than 70% seen once. The sequenced sample was PBMCs. Receptors originate from a woman aged 60 to 75 in good health and CMV-seronegative.

The chain has TRBV9 and TRBJ2-7; the D gene is possibly TRBD2 (5 bases). Germline loops: CDR1 SGDLS, CDR2 YYNGEE. The ends were cut back, 4 bases at V and 6 bases at J, with 17 bases in the middle. The CDR3 is made up of 14 amino acids. CDR3 bases: TGTGCCAGCAGCAGCGGTAGGGTTCCTGGCGAGCAGTACTTC. This gives the protein CASSSGRVPGEQYF.

Here the CDR3 DNA reads TGTGCCAGCAGCCACGACAGGGGGCATAGCAATCAGCCCCAGCATTTT. Its protein is CASSHDRGHSNQPQHF. V and J are TRBV5-7 and TRBJ1-5; TRBD1 matches at 10 bases. TRBV5-7 is annotated as an ORF whose role is uncertain. The V and J ends lost 4 bases and 0 bases, in that order; junction bases with no gene match: 4. CDR3 length: 16 amino acids.

The chain carries TRBV19 and TRBJ1-1; the match to TRBD1 covers 9 bases. J lost 4 bases, V lost 5 bases, and 5 bases had no gene match. Germline lookup yields CDR1 LNHDA and CDR2 SQIVND (reference sequence). The CDR3 extends over 14 amino acids. The CDR3 sequence is CASSFDRGSTEAFF. CDR3 coding DNA: TGTGCCAGTAGTTTCGACAGGGGGAGCACTGAAGCTTTCTTT. Variable domain in full (rest from reference TRBV19 and TRBJ1-1): DGGITQSPKYLFRKEGQNVTLSCEQNLNHDAMYWYRQDPGQGLRLIYYSQIVNDFQKGDIAEGYSVSREKKESFPLTVTSAQKNPTAFYLCASSFDRGSTEAFFGQGTRLTVV.

In nucleotides, the CDR3 is TGTGCCAGCCTTGGGACTAGCGGGAGGGGCGGGGAGCTGTTTTTT. It yields the protein CASLGTSGRGGELFF. The chain carries TRBV27 and TRBJ2-2; 16 bases are a match to TRBD2. This CDR3 has 15 amino acids. Germline CDR1 is MNHEY and CDR2 is SMNVEV (reference sequence). V trimming: 8 bases; J trimming: 7 bases; junction bases outside the gene matches: 4.

The J gene is TRBJ1-1, the V gene TRBV29-1; D remains unclear. The CDR3 length is 12 residues. CDR1 is SQVTM, CDR2 ANQGSEA, per germline. V lost 7 bases to trimming and J lost 5 bases, with 14 bases between them. CDR3 protein: CSAGTGGTEAFF. CDR3 nucleotide sequence: TGCAGCGCTGGAACGGGAGGGACTGAAGCTTTCTTT.

The chain is built from TRBV15 and TRBJ1-2; D is undetermined. V lost 5 bases, J lost 5 bases, and 18 bases lay in between. The CDR3 has 15 residues. Germline CDR1 reads LNHNV; CDR2 reads YYDKDF (reference sequence). The CDR3 bases are TGTGCCACCAGCCCCGGCAAGGAGCCGACGTATGGCTACACCTTC. This gives the protein CATSPGKEPTYGYTF.